A single sample is the source of the 10 T cell receptor beta chains below, sequenced in a study of T cell responses to AZD1222 COVID-19 vaccine. Here immunoSEQ multiplex PCR was the method, and the copy in TCRdb shows in-frame clones only, minus some. This table holds about 110,000 clones, 87% found once. The starting material was peripheral blood, obtained on day 0 of AZD1222 vaccination. The receptors derive from an adult in good health.

With respect to this clone: This sample also contains other DNA sequences that code for the same CDR3. The chain employs TRBV27 and TRBJ1-5, with D tentatively TRBD1 (5 bases). Germline V gene sequence: CDR1 MNHEY, CDR2 SMNVEV (reference sequence). Between the trimmed V and J ends, which lost 5 bases and 0 bases, there was a span of 14 bases. The CDR3 runs to 16 residues. The CDR3 DNA reads TGTGCCAGCAGTCCTCGGACACCCTATAGCAATCAGCCCCAGCATTTT. This codes for CASSPRTPYSNQPQHF.

V is TRBV2 and J is TRBJ1-5; 8 positions match TRBD1. The CDR3 runs to 16 residues. Germline V CDR1 and CDR2: SNHLY, FYNNEI. V trimming: 5 bases; J trimming: 2 bases; junction bases outside the gene matches: 8. The chain's CDR3 is CASSPRQGMGNQPQHF. The CDR3 coding sequence is TGTGCCAGCAGTCCCCGACAGGGGATGGGCAATCAGCCCCAGCATTTT. Supplemented by reference TRBV2 and TRBJ1-5, the full variable domain reads EPEVTQTPSHQVTQMGQEVILRCVPISNHLYFYWYRQILGQKVEFLVSFYNNEISEKSEIFDDQFSVERPDGSNFTLKIRSTKLEDSAMYFCASSPRQGMGNQPQHFGDGTRLSIL.

This chain uses TRBV12-3 or TRBV12-4 with TRBJ1-6; TRBD1 matches at 7 bases. Trimming took 7 bases from V and 13 from J; bases not matched to a gene: 10. This CDR3 comprises 13 residues. The CDR3: CASTPGQNMPLHF. CDR3 in DNA: TGTGCCAGCACTCCGGGACAGAATATGCCCCTCCACTTT.

A few counts support this clone. This sequence joins TRBV2 and TRBJ1-2, with TRBD1 matching 7 bases. The CDR3 is 13 amino acids. Germline lookup yields CDR1 SNHLY and CDR2 FYNNEI. The CDR3 sequence is CVTGDNMNYGYTF. The CDR3 DNA follows: TGTGTCACAGGGGATAATATGAACTATGGCTACACCTTC. The full variable domain, its missing parts supplied by reference TRBV2 and TRBJ1-2, is EPEVTQTPSHQVTQMGQEVILRCVPISNHLYFYWYRQILGQKVEFLVSFYNNEISEKSEIFDDQFSVERPDGSNFTLKIRSTKLEDSAMYFCVTGDNMNYGYTFGSGTRLTVV.

The chain uses TRBV19 and TRBJ2-7; 9 bases are shared with TRBD1. In germline, CDR1 is LNHDA, CDR2 SQIVND (reference sequence). V dropped 2 bases and J dropped 6; count of bases not matched to a gene: 2. The CDR3 extends over 13 amino acids. The CDR3 protein is CASSIMTGGEQYF. CDR3 bases: TGTGCCAGTAGTATAATGACAGGGGGCGAGCAGTACTTC.

This clone has just a few counts. CDR3 DNA: TGTGCCAGCAGTTCCTTGGGGGGCAACTATGGCTACACCTTC. Amino acid sequence: CASSSLGGNYGYTF. The chain uses TRBV27 and TRBJ1-2; a possible D gene is TRBD1 (6 bases). There are 14 residues in the CDR3. Trimming took off 4 bases at V and 2 bases at J, with 11 bases between the two ends. Per the germline V gene, CDR1 is MNHEY and CDR2 is SMNVEV (reference sequence).

The V and J genes are TRBV19 and TRBJ1-2; TRBD1 matches 8 bases. Trimming cost V 7 bases and J 6 bases; bases outside gene matches: 4. Germline CDR1 reads LNHDA; CDR2 reads SQIVND (reference sequence). The CDR3 contains 12 residues. CDR3 sequence (DNA): TGTGCCAGTACAGGGGGCTTTGATGGCTACACCTTC. It translates to CASTGGFDGYTF. Variable domain in full (rest from reference TRBV19 and TRBJ1-2): DGGITQSPKYLFRKEGQNVTLSCEQNLNHDAMYWYRQDPGQGLRLIYYSQIVNDFQKGDIAEGYSVSREKKESFPLTVTSAQKNPTAFYLCASTGGFDGYTFGSGTRLTVV.

The rearrangement joins TRBV6-2 or TRBV6-3 to TRBJ1-1, with D perhaps matching TRBD1 (6 bases). Looked up from germline, CDR1 is MNHEY and CDR2 is SVGEGT. The CDR3 runs to 13 residues. V lost 2 bases and J 4 bases, leaving 8 bases between the germline ends. CDR3 in DNA: TGTGCCAGCAGTTACGGACAGATCACTGAAGCTTTCTTT. Translating gives CASSYGQITEAFF.

The chain is built from TRBV7-2 and TRBJ2-1; D possibly corresponds to TRBD2 (6 bases). The germline V gene encodes CDR1 SGHTA and CDR2 FQGNSA. The CDR3 totals 15 residues. V shed 3 bases and J shed 1 base, with 10 bases lying between them. CDR3 protein: CASSFGGASYNEQFF. The CDR3 DNA reads TGTGCCAGCAGCTTCGGGGGTGCGTCCTACAATGAGCAGTTCTTC.

This clone was seen more than once but under ten times. The rearrangement joins TRBV10-3 to TRBJ1-2; D is unclear. In germline, CDR1 is ENHRY, CDR2 SYGVKD. The CDR3 runs to 17 residues. V lost 3 bases to trimming and J lost 8 bases, with 25 bases between them. CDR3 sequence (DNA): TGTGCCATCAGTGATAAGACAAGAAAGCCAATCCTGCTGGGCTACACCTTC. Residues: CAISDKTRKPILLGYTF.